This is a list of T cell receptor beta chains from one sample in a study of neurological immune-mediated disorders. Using its own MiXCR run on the 5' RACE reads, TCRdb lists one record per CDR3 protein. The sample has 55,000 to 80,000 distinct CDR3 sequences; roughly 15% are singletons. Material: PBMCs. All receptors derive from a female donor with HTLV-1-associated myelopathy (HAM/TSP). CDR3s include the opening cysteine and the closing phenylalanine or tryptophan. The order of the fields is D gene, clone size, J gene, V gene, CDR3 protein, CDR3 DNA. A D gene is named only where the DNA matches it firmly. A clone size is listed for some rows: how often the clone was seen (once, few, many), or a class if it is expanded.

>-|many|TRBJ2-2|TRBV6-1
CASSEVGRGAGELFF
TGTGCCAGCAGTGAAGTAGGCAGGGGCGCCGGGGAGCTGTTTTTT
>TRBD1|many|TRBJ2-5|TRBV6-6
CASSRTGVETQYF
TGTGCCAGCAGTCGGACAGGGGTCGAGACCCAGTACTTC
>-|many|TRBJ1-1|TRBV6-5
CASTLSRDTEAFF
TGTGCCAGCACCTTAAGCAGGGACACTGAAGCTTTCTTT
>TRBD2|few|TRBJ2-1|TRBV20-1
CSASPGTSNAYNEQFF
TGCAGTGCTAGTCCCGGGACTAGCAATGCCTACAATGAGCAGTTCTTC
>TRBD1|many|TRBJ2-6|TRBV10-3
CAISEKDRDISGANVLTF
TGTGCCATCAGTGAAAAGGACAGGGACATCTCTGGGGCCAACGTCCTGACTTTC
>-|many|TRBJ2-5|TRBV28
CASSRWGQETQYF
TGTGCCAGCAGCCGTTGGGGCCAAGAGACCCAGTACTTC
>TRBD2|many|TRBJ2-5|TRBV5-1
CASSLFSSGGPETQYF
TGCGCCAGCAGCTTGTTTTCTAGCGGGGGTCCAGAGACCCAGTACTTC
>TRBD1|many|TRBJ2-7|TRBV5-6
CASSSSSDRGLRIFYEQYF
TGTGCCAGCAGCTCATCATCCGACAGGGGCCTCCGGATTTTCTACGAGCAGTACTTC
>-|many|TRBJ2-7|TRBV6-5
CASSYSLGGGHFSYEQYF
TGTGCCAGCAGTTACTCCCTAGGGGGGGGACATTTTTCCTACGAGCAGTACTTC
>-|many|TRBJ2-5|TRBV4-1
CASSQVRGGRETQYF
TGCGCCAGCAGCCAAGTACGTGGAGGAAGGGAGACCCAGTACTTC
>-|many|TRBJ2-3|TRBV11-2
CASQRAGRTDTQYF
TGTGCCAGCCAACGGGCGGGACGCACAGATACGCAGTATTTT
>-|-|TRBJ1-1|TRBV3-1
CASRKVQDTEAFF
TGTGCCAGCCGAAAGGTCCAGGACACTGAAGCTTTCTTT
>-|-|TRBJ2-1|TRBV12-2
CASRLGQGANEQFF
TGTGCAAGTCGCTTGGGACAGGGGGCGAATGAGCAGTTCTTC
>-|many|TRBJ1-2|TRBV20-1
CSARVDGGLYGYTF
TGCAGTGCTAGAGTCGACGGGGGACTTTATGGCTACACCTTC
>-|-|TRBJ1-1|TRBV5-1
CASSLIIRLPEAFF
TGCGCCAGCAGCTTGATCATCAGGCTCCCTGAAGCTTTCTTT
>TRBD2|many|TRBJ2-1|TRBV6-5
CASSHIAGGPDNEQFF
TGTGCCAGCAGTCATATAGCGGGGGGGCCTGATAATGAGCAGTTCTTC
>TRBD1|few|TRBJ2-3|TRBV5-5
CASSPAGGDRGFDTQYF
TGTGCCAGCAGCCCTGCCGGGGGGGACAGGGGGTTTGATACGCAGTATTTT
>-|many|TRBJ2-2|TRBV20-1
CSARGTPTESNTGELFF
TGCAGTGCTAGAGGGACCCCGACAGAGTCGAACACCGGGGAGCTGTTTTTT
>TRBD2|many|TRBJ2-7|TRBV7-2
CASSLKAGGFEQYF
TGTGCCAGCAGCTTAAAAGCGGGGGGGTTCGAGCAGTACTTC
>-|few|TRBJ1-1|TRBV12-3/TRBV12-4
CASRPQIMNTEAFF
TGTGCCAGCAGGCCCCAGATCATGAACACTGAAGCTTTCTTT
>TRBD1|many|TRBJ2-7|TRBV10-3
CAISDVDRGSQYF
TGTGCCATCAGTGATGTGGACAGGGGGTCCCAGTACTTC
>-|medium-sized|TRBJ2-1|TRBV28
CASKTVGAGRDNEQFF
TGTGCCAGCAAAACCGTAGGGGCAGGAAGGGACAATGAGCAGTTCTTC
>-|many|TRBJ1-5|TRBV5-1
CASSLGTVDNQPQHF
TGCGCCAGCAGCTTGGGGACGGTTGACAATCAGCCCCAGCATTTT
>TRBD2|many|TRBJ2-1|TRBV20-1
CSARTYGSGGKSSSYNEQFF
TGCAGTGCTAGAACCTACGGGAGCGGGGGGAAGAGTAGCTCCTACAATGAGCAGTTCTTC
>TRBD1|many|TRBJ2-5|TRBV5-1
CASSPGQGGETQYF
TGCGCCAGCAGCCCAGGACAGGGGGGCGAGACCCAGTACTTC
>TRBD1|many|TRBJ2-1|TRBV20-1
CSARSPGQGGNEQFF
TGCAGTGCTAGGTCCCCGGGACAGGGAGGGAATGAGCAGTTCTTC
>TRBD2|many|TRBJ2-3|TRBV5-1
CASSSGLVEPDTQYF
TGCGCCAGCAGCTCCGGACTAGTTGAGCCAGATACGCAGTATTTT
>TRBD1|many|TRBJ2-7|TRBV5-1
CASSYAPGTGGEQYF
TGCGCCAGCAGCTATGCGCCAGGGACAGGAGGAGAGCAGTACTTC
>-|-|TRBJ1-1|TRBV28
CASSLSQRIAEAFF
TGTGCCAGCAGTTTGAGTCAGCGAATAGCTGAAGCTTTCTTT
>TRBD1|many|TRBJ1-5|TRBV5-1
CASSFDGQGNQPQHF
TGCGCCAGCAGCTTTGATGGACAGGGCAATCAGCCCCAGCATTTT
>TRBD1|-|TRBJ2-5|TRBV5-1
CASIRTGDRGQTQYF
TGCGCCAGCATCCGGACGGGGGACAGGGGCCAGACCCAGTACTTC
>-|-|TRBJ2-3|TRBV5-1
CASNLLSPLTDTQYF
TGCGCCAGCAACTTGCTGTCCCCTTTGACAGATACGCAGTATTTT
>TRBD1|many|TRBJ2-2|TRBV5-5
CASKVEGAGTGELFF
TGTGCCAGCAAGGTTGAGGGGGCGGGCACCGGGGAGCTGTTTTTT
>TRBD1|many|TRBJ2-3|TRBV10-3
CAIRKTGPSTDTQYF
TGTGCCATCAGGAAGACAGGGCCCAGCACAGATACGCAGTATTTT
>-|-|TRBJ2-1|TRBV20-1
CSAPRRRDYNEQFF
TGCAGTGCCCCTCGGCGAAGGGATTACAATGAGCAGTTCTTC
>TRBD1|few|TRBJ2-2|TRBV28
CASRPPGQGFTGELFF
TGTGCCAGCAGACCTCCGGGACAGGGATTCACCGGGGAGCTGTTTTTT
>-|many|TRBJ2-1|TRBV5-1
CASSLADNEQFF
TGCGCCAGCAGCTTGGCCGACAATGAGCAGTTCTTC
>TRBD1|many|TRBJ2-2|TRBV5-1
CASSVDRAVGELFF
TGCGCCAGCAGCGTGGACAGGGCTGTCGGGGAGCTGTTTTTT
>TRBD1|many|TRBJ2-2|TRBV28
CASSSRDRGAGELFF
TGTGCCAGCAGTTCCCGGGACAGGGGCGCCGGGGAGCTGTTTTTT
>-|-|TRBJ2-7|TRBV5-1
CASSLFSYEQYF
TGCGCCAGCAGCTTGTTTTCCTACGAGCAGTACTTC
>TRBD1|many|TRBJ2-2|TRBV15
CATGAGTGYTGELFF
TGTGCTACCGGAGCCGGGACAGGGTACACCGGGGAGCTGTTTTTT
>-|many|TRBJ2-3|TRBV5-4
CASSLDSTDTQYF
TGTGCCAGCAGCTTGGACAGCACAGATACGCAGTATTTT
>-|many|TRBJ2-1|TRBV12-3/TRBV12-4
CASSSAIADGDEQFF
TGTGCCAGCAGTTCCGCCATAGCGGATGGCGATGAGCAGTTCTTC
>-|many|TRBJ1-5|TRBV7-9
CASSLGGRNQPQHF
TGTGCCAGCAGCTTAGGGGGACGCAATCAGCCCCAGCATTTT
>TRBD1|many|TRBJ1-2|TRBV20-1
CSARNLRGLYGYTF
TGCAGTGCTAGAAACCTCAGGGGGCTTTATGGCTACACCTTC
>-|many|TRBJ1-1|TRBV7-9
CASSFRGAASEAFF
TGTGCCAGCAGTTTCAGGGGTGCGGCCTCTGAAGCTTTCTTT
>TRBD2|many|TRBJ2-1|TRBV5-1
CASSPGLAGGKRYNEQFF
TGCGCCAGCAGCCCGGGACTAGCGGGGGGGAAGAGGTACAATGAGCAGTTCTTC
>-|many|TRBJ2-1|TRBV5-1
CASSLISGSYNEQFF
TGCGCCAGCAGCTTGATTAGCGGTTCCTACAATGAGCAGTTCTTC
>TRBD2|many|TRBJ2-1|TRBV9
CASSGGLAGGQENEQFF
TGTGCCAGCAGCGGCGGACTAGCGGGGGGGCAAGAGAATGAGCAGTTCTTC
>TRBD2|many|TRBJ2-1|TRBV9
CASSVVAGSSEQFF
TGTGCCAGCAGCGTAGTAGCGGGGTCATCGGAGCAGTTCTTC
>TRBD1|many|TRBJ2-7|TRBV6-5
CASLPGQLYEQYF
TGTGCCAGTTTACCGGGACAGCTATACGAGCAGTACTTC
>-|many|TRBJ1-1|TRBV6-5
CASSSGHPSNTEAFF
TGTGCCAGCAGTTCCGGACACCCTTCGAACACTGAAGCTTTCTTT
>TRBD2|many|TRBJ2-2|TRBV5-1
CASSSTSGGRTGELFF
TGCGCCAGCAGCAGTACTAGCGGGGGACGCACCGGGGAGCTGTTTTTT
>-|-|TRBJ2-2|TRBV4-2
CASSQPGSGEMFF
TGTGCAAGCAGCCAACCGGGATCCGGGGAGATGTTTTTT
>-|many|TRBJ2-1|TRBV10-3
CAISESAVDGFLNEQFF
TGTGCCATCAGTGAGTCAGCGGTAGATGGTTTTTTAAATGAGCAGTTCTTC
>-|many|TRBJ2-2|TRBV10-3
CAISEAKRSANTGELFF
TGTGCCATCAGTGAGGCAAAGAGATCCGCGAACACCGGGGAGCTGTTTTTT
>TRBD1|once|TRBJ2-2|TRBV5-1
CACSSGQGTGELFF
TGCGCCTGCAGCTCGGGACAGGGCACCGGGGAGCTGTTTTTT